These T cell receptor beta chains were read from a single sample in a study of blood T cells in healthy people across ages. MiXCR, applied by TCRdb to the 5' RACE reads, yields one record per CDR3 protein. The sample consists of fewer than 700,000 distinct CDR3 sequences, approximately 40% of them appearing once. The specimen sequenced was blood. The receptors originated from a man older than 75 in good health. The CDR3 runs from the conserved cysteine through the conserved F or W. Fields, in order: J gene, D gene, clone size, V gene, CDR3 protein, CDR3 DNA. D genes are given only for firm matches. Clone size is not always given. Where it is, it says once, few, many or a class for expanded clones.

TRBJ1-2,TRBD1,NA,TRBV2,CASTWTGPGGYTF,TGTGCCAGCACCTGGACAGGGCCCGGGGGCTACACCTTC
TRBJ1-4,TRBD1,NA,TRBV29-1,CSVQTGVGEKLFF,TGCAGCGTGCAGACAGGGGTAGGCGAAAAACTGTTTTTT
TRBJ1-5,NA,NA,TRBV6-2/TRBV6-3,CASSHPDRDNQPQHF,TGTGCCAGCAGCCACCCGGACAGAGATAATCAGCCCCAGCATTTT
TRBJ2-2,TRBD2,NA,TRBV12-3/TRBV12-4,CASSPTGTSPWELFF,TGTGCCTCCAGTCCCACCGGGACTAGTCCCTGGGAGCTGTTTTTT
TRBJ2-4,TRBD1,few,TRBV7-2,CASSLAAGGQENIQYF,TGTGCCAGCAGCTTAGCCGCAGGGGGCCAGGAAAACATTCAGTACTTC
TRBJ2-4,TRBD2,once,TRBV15,CATSRVTSGPTLGGNIQYF,TGTGCCACCAGCAGAGTGACTAGCGGGCCAACCCTGGGAGGGAACATTCAGTACTTC
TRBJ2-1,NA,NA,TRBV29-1,CSVASSGLSLGNEQFF,TGCAGCGTCGCTAGCTCGGGACTCAGCCTAGGGAATGAGCAGTTCTTC
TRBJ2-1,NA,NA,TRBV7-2,CASSPRGTRGSYNEQFF,TGTGCCAGCAGCCCAAGAGGCACCCGCGGGTCCTACAATGAGCAGTTCTTC
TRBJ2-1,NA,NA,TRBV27,CASKQGRMFYEQFF,TGTGCCAGCAAACAAGGACGTATGTTCTACGAACAGTTCTTC
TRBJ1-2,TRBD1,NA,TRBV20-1,CSARDLTGTGGYGYTF,TGCAGTGCTAGAGATCTAACCGGGACAGGGGGCTATGGCTACACCTTC
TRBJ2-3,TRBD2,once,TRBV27,CASSLRAGGPIDSTDTQYF,TGTGCCAGCAGTCTCAGAGCGGGGGGCCCTATCGATAGCACAGATACGCAGTATTTT
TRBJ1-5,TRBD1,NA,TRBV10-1,CAGPLTGASNQPQHF,TGCGCCGGCCCTCTAACAGGGGCGAGCAATCAGCCCCAGCATTTT
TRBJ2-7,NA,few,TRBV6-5,CASSYSGSSSYEQYF,TGTGCCAGCAGTTACTCCGGCTCAAGCTCCTACGAGCAGTACTTC
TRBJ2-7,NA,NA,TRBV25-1,CASSEYRNEQYF,TGTGCCAGCAGTGAATACAGGAACGAGCAGTACTTC
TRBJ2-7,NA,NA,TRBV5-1,CASSLTGPISEQYF,TGCGCCAGCAGCTTGACAGGCCCCATATCCGAGCAGTACTTC
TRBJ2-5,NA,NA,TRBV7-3,CASSLTGLEGSEQYF,TGTGCCAGCAGCTTAACGGGTCTAGAGGGTAGTGAGCAGTACTTC
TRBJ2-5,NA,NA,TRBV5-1,CASSLQLAVQETQYF,TGCGCCAGCAGCTTGCAGTTGGCGGTCCAAGAGACCCAGTACTTC
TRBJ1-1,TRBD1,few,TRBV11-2,CASSLPGQSNTEAFF,TGTGCCAGCAGCCTCCCGGGACAGAGTAACACTGAAGCTTTCTTT
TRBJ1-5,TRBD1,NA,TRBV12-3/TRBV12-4,CASSKGQLSQPQHF,TGTGCCAGCAGCAAGGGACAGCTCAGTCAGCCCCAGCATTTT
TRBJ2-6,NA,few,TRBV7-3,CASSLTGQSSGANVLTF,TGTGCCAGCAGCTTAACAGGGCAGAGCTCTGGGGCCAACGTCCTGACTTTC
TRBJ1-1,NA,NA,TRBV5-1,CASSSQGGGTEAFF,TGCGCCAGCAGCTCACAGGGCGGTGGCACTGAAGCTTTCTTT
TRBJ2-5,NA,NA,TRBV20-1,CSAPQTSLGETQYF,TGCAGTGCTCCTCAGACTAGTCTGGGAGAGACCCAGTACTTC
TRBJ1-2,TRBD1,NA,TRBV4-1,CASIQAPGQLYGYTF,TGCGCCAGCATCCAAGCCCCGGGACAGTTATATGGCTACACCTTC
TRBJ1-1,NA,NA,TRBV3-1,CASSLSRKGLLNTEAFF,TGTGCCAGCAGCTTATCACGTAAGGGCCTATTGAACACTGAAGCTTTCTTT
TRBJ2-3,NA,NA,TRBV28,CASTPTFSGNTQYF,TGTGCCAGCACCCCAACTTTTAGTGGAAATACGCAGTATTTT
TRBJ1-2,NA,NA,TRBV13,CASPARNGYTF,TGTGCCAGCCCGGCGAGGAATGGCTACACCTTC
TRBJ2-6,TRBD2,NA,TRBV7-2,CASSLVAGAVLDGANVLTF,TGTGCCAGCAGCTTAGTAGCGGGGGCCGTCCTGGACGGGGCCAACGTCCTGACTTTC
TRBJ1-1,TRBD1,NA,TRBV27,CASSFLDRGGMNTEAFF,TGTGCCAGCAGTTTCCTAGACAGAGGGGGCATGAACACTGAAGCTTTCTTT
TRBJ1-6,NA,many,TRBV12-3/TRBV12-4,CASSYTGKPLSPLHF,TGTGCCAGCAGTTACACAGGGAAACCGCTCTCACCCCTCCACTTT
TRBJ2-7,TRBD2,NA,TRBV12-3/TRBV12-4,CASSLRTSGGLEQYF,TGTGCCAGCAGTCTTAGGACTAGCGGGGGCCTCGAGCAGTACTTC
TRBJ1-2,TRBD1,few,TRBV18,CASSRGQESGYTF,TGTGCCAGCTCACGGGGACAGGAGAGTGGCTACACCTTC
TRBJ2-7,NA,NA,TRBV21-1,CASSFLPPGHIYEQYF,TGTGCCAGCAGCTTTCTTCCCCCAGGACATATATACGAGCAGTACTTC
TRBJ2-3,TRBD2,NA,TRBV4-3,CASSQEGLAGRGDTQYF,TGCGCCAGCAGCCAAGAGGGACTAGCGGGACGGGGAGATACGCAGTATTTT
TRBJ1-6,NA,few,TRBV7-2,CASSSSGSPLHF,TGTGCCAGCAGCTCCTCGGGTTCACCCCTCCACTTT
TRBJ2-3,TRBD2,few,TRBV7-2,CASSPGLAGGPGDTQYF,TGTGCCAGCAGTCCTGGACTAGCGGGGGGGCCAGGAGATACGCAGTATTTT
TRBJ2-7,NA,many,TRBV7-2,CASSLAAYEQYF,TGTGCCAGCAGTTTAGCGGCCTACGAGCAGTACTTC
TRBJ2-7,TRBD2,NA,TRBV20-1,CSATGTSGKYNEQYF,TGCAGTGCCACAGGGACTAGCGGGAAATACAATGAGCAGTACTTC
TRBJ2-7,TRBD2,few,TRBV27,CASSFGLAGVESSYEQYF,TGTGCCAGCAGTTTCGGACTAGCGGGAGTAGAGAGCTCCTACGAGCAGTACTTC
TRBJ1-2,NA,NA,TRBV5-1,CASSPRTDKTAYGYTF,TGCGCCAGCAGCCCCAGGACAGACAAAACGGCCTATGGCTACACCTTC
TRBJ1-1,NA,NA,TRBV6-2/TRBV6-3,CASSATYINGAEAFF,TGTGCCAGCAGTGCGACCTACATCAACGGCGCTGAAGCTTTCTTT